These T cell receptor beta chains were read from a single sample in a study of blood T cells in healthy people across ages. TCRdb redid the calling of the 5' RACE reads with MiXCR, one entry per CDR3 protein. This sample has about 680,000 distinct CDR3 sequences; 45% to 50% occur once, and the top ten carry around a third. Sequenced input: blood. These receptor sequences come from a woman aged 55-70 years in good health. The CDR3 runs from the conserved cysteine through the conserved F or W. Each record gives: clone size, V gene, J gene, D gene, CDR3 DNA, CDR3 protein. A D gene is named only where the DNA matches it firmly. For some rows the clone size is stated as once, few or many, or as a class when expanded; others skip it.

>few|TRBV12-3/TRBV12-4|TRBJ1-2|TRBD1
TGTGCCAGCAGTCCTGGGACAGGTCGGGACGGCTACACCTTC
CASSPGTGRDGYTF
>-|TRBV10-3|TRBJ1-2|-
TGTGCCATCAGTGAGTCACGGGCTGGCTACACCTTC
CAISESRAGYTF
>-|TRBV20-1|TRBJ2-2|TRBD1
TGCAGTGCTAGAGGGGCAGGGGGATGGACCGGGGAGCTGTTTTTT
CSARGAGGWTGELFF
>few|TRBV7-2|TRBJ1-2|-
TGTGCCAGCAGCCCTAACGAGGGCTATGGCTACACCTTC
CASSPNEGYGYTF
>-|TRBV28|TRBJ1-2|-
TGTGCCAGCAGTCCGCCTGGTAGGACCATGGGTGGCTACACCTTC
CASSPPGRTMGGYTF
>-|TRBV5-1|TRBJ2-1|-
TGCGCCAGCAGCCCTCAGGGATTTTACAATGAGCAGTTCTTC
CASSPQGFYNEQFF
>many|TRBV7-2|TRBJ2-7|TRBD2
TGTGCCAGCAGCTTAGATGCTAGCGGGGTCTACGAGCAGTACTTC
CASSLDASGVYEQYF
>-|TRBV5-4|TRBJ2-4|TRBD1
TGTGCCAGCAGCTTACAGGGGGCGGGAGCCAAAAACATTCAGTACTTC
CASSLQGAGAKNIQYF
>-|TRBV30|TRBJ1-1|-
TGTGCCTGGGCCCGGGACATACTCGAAGCTTTCTTT
CAWARDILEAFF
>few|TRBV29-1|TRBJ1-1|-
TGCAGCGTTGTTGAGAACACTGAAGCTTTCTTT
CSVVENTEAFF
>few|TRBV4-3|TRBJ2-5|-
TGCGCCAGCAGCCGCAGAGGCAAACAAGAGACCCAGTACTTC
CASSRRGKQETQYF
>-|TRBV20-1|TRBJ2-5|-
TGCAGTGCTCCCCAGTACCAAGAGACCCAGTACTTC
CSAPQYQETQYF
>-|TRBV20-1|TRBJ2-1|TRBD2
TGCATGATTAGGGGCGGGAGCAACGATGAGCAGTTCTTC
CMIRGGSNDEQFF
>once|TRBV27|TRBJ2-3|-
TGTGCCAGCAATCGGAACGGGAGAGTCACAGATACGCAGTATTTT
CASNRNGRVTDTQYF
>-|TRBV27|TRBJ2-2|TRBD2
TGTGCCAGCAGAAGACTAGCGGGAGTTTTTGTGACCGGGGAGCTGTTTTTT
CASRRLAGVFVTGELFF
>-|TRBV2|TRBJ2-7|-
TGTGCCAGCAGACGGACAGCCTTCGGGGTCTACGAGCAGTACTTC
CASRRTAFGVYEQYF
>-|TRBV11-2|TRBJ2-7|-
TGTGCCAGCAGCTTGGGATGGGGTCGCGACGAGCAGTACTTC
CASSLGWGRDEQYF
>-|TRBV7-8|TRBJ2-7|-
TGTGCCAGCCGCTGGCATTTCCGGCTGGACGGAACCTACGAGCAGTACTTC
CASRWHFRLDGTYEQYF
>-|TRBV29-1|TRBJ2-3|TRBD1
TGCAGCGCCGAGGACAGGGGGCTTGAAGATACGCAGTATTTT
CSAEDRGLEDTQYF
>-|TRBV2|TRBJ2-1|-
TGTGCCAGCAGTGGTGTCCTAGCCGACTCCTACAATGAGCAGTTCTTC
CASSGVLADSYNEQFF
>-|TRBV4-1|TRBJ2-1|-
TGCGCCAGCAGACATAACCTGGACAGCTCCTACAATGAGCAGTTCTTC
CASRHNLDSSYNEQFF
>few|TRBV27|TRBJ1-2|-
TGTGCCAGCAGTTTATATAGGGACTATGGCTACACCTTC
CASSLYRDYGYTF
>-|TRBV20-1|TRBJ2-7|TRBD1
TGCAGTGCTCTTGGACAGGGGGATACCTACGAGCAGTACTTC
CSALGQGDTYEQYF
>-|TRBV29-1|TRBJ2-3|TRBD2
TGCAGCGTTGGTAGTGAGGGACTAGCGGGGAGCACAGATACGCAGTATTTT
CSVGSEGLAGSTDTQYF
>-|TRBV6-2/TRBV6-3|TRBJ2-5|TRBD2
TGTGCCAGCAGCACACTCCCTAGCGGGAGGGCCGGGGACAATGAGCAGTACTTC
CASSTLPSGRAGDNEQYF
>many|TRBV10-3|TRBJ2-1|TRBD2
TGTGCCATCCGGGTTACTAGCGGGGACAATGAGCAGTTCTTC
CAIRVTSGDNEQFF
>-|TRBV5-1|TRBJ2-4|-
TGCGCCAGCAGCACGGAGGGGGAGCGGTACTTC
CASSTEGERYF
>-|TRBV29-1|TRBJ2-1|-
TGCAGCGTTGGTTCCAGCAATGAGCAGTTCTTC
CSVGSSNEQFF
>few|TRBV6-6|TRBJ1-2|-
TGTGCCAGTACCCCCACATCTAGGGCCACTAACTATGGCTACACCTTC
CASTPTSRATNYGYTF
>few|TRBV4-1|TRBJ2-3|-
TGCGCCAGCAGCCAAGAACCGGGCCCCCAAGGGAGCGCAGATACGCAGTATTTT
CASSQEPGPQGSADTQYF
>-|TRBV7-2|TRBJ2-1|-
TGTGCCAGCAGCCGCCGGGACGTGCAGTTCTTC
CASSRRDVQFF
>-|TRBV6-5|TRBJ2-1|TRBD2
TGTGCCAGCAGTTACCCGACTAGCGGGAGAATTTTAGGAGGCAATGAGCAGTTCTTC
CASSYPTSGRILGGNEQFF